This TCR beta chain emerged from a study of blood T cell repertoires in COVID-19. On the study more broadly: Specimens from acute and convalescent COVID-19 originated in the United States, Italy and Spain. From T cells, B-cell-depleted T cells, or PBMCs came the material, which was cDNA or gDNA.

This table comes from immunoSEQ multiplex PCR, and its TCRdb copy is limited to in-frame clones, with some not included. Of more than 90,000 clones listed, 70% to 85% are singletons. This CDR3 contains 15 residues. Between the trimmed V and J ends, which lost 1 base and 9 bases, there was a span of 19 bases. The germline gives CDR1 MGHDK, CDR2 SYGVNS. This rearrangement joins TRBV25-1 to TRBJ2-7, with D uncertain. The source material was peripheral blood. The sequence was collected from a human donor in a cohort sampled during active COVID-19. Here the CDR3 DNA reads TGTGCCAGCAGTGAATCGCGCAGCTCAGGTCTTGGGCAGTACTTC. The encoded protein is CASSESRSSGLGQYF.